This T cell receptor beta chain was identified in a study of T-cell reconstitution after alpha-beta-depleted transplantation in children. This clonotype has ten or more counts. The CDR3 is made up of 12 amino acids. Germline V gene sequence: CDR1 SGHRS, CDR2 YFSETQ. V was cut by 5 bases and J by 3 bases, with 6 bases left in between. The TCRbeta library was prepared with unique molecular identifiers. TCRdb reanalysed the PCR reads using MiXCR and keeps one entry per CDR3 protein. The profile shows 600,000 to 700,000 distinct CDR3 sequences, roughly 17% of them singletons. The source is a human donor who donated a stem cell graft to a child with acute myeloid leukemia. V usage is TRBV5-1 and J usage is TRBJ1-3, with D perhaps TRBD1 (5 bases). The sequences come from PBMCs from the stem cell graft donor, collected from the stem cell graft. The CDR3 protein is CASRGLGNTIYF. The CDR3 nucleotides read TGCGCCAGCAGGGGACTTGGAAACACCATATATTTT.